The 25 T cell receptor beta chains listed next were all sequenced from one sample in a study of CD8 T cells in Susac syndrome. A quantity of roughly 0.5 to 1 ug RNA underwent reverse transcription using random hexamers. TCRdb recomputed calls from the immunoSEQ multiplex PCR reads with MiXCR, one row per CDR3 protein. This table holds around 190,000 distinct CDR3 sequences, around 95% found once. Material: CD8+ T cells from PBMCs. The receptors shown here come from a human donor with multiple sclerosis.

The gene calls are TRBV5-8 and TRBJ2-7; TRBD1 is a possible D gene (6 bases). Trimming shortened V by 0 bases and J by 4 bases, and 14 bases separated the two germline ends. The CDR3 is 15 residues long. From germline, CDR1 is SGHTS and CDR2 YDEGEE. The CDR3 spells CASSLAQGLQYEQYF. The CDR3 DNA sequence: TGTGCCAGCAGCTTGGCACAGGGATTACAGTACGAGCAGTACTTC.

The rearrangement joins TRBV12-3 or TRBV12-4 to TRBJ2-1; tentative D call: TRBD1 (6 bases). V was pared by 1 base and J by 4 bases, with 14 bases between. This CDR3 region has 16 residues. The CDR3 here is CASSLEETGEYNEQFF. The CDR3 nucleotides are TGTGCCAGCAGTTTAGAAGAGACAGGCGAATACAATGAGCAGTTCTTC.

This clonotype was detected once. The chain combines TRBV19 with TRBJ2-1, with D unclear. Looked up from germline, CDR1 is LNHDA and CDR2 is SQIVND (reference sequence). Between the trimmed V and J ends, which lost 6 bases and 0 bases, there was a span of 9 bases. The CDR3 has 14 residues. CDR3 region: CASRYQSSYNEQFF. The CDR3 DNA is TGTGCCAGTAGGTATCAGAGCTCCTACAATGAGCAGTTCTTC.

This chain connects TRBV7-9 to TRBJ1-2; the match to TRBD1 covers 9 bases. V shed 6 bases, J shed 4 bases, and the junction held 12 bases outside the gene matches. From germline, CDR1 is SEHNR and CDR2 FQNEAQ (reference sequence). CDR3 length: 16 amino acids. The CDR3 region has the DNA TGTGCCAGCAGGAAAACCCAACAGGGGGCAATCTATGGCTACACCTTC. This sequence encodes CASRKTQQGAIYGYTF.

J is TRBJ2-5 and V is TRBV20-1; D remains unclear. The CDR3 covers 10 residues. V gave up 5 bases and J gave up 0 bases, with 1 base separating them. Per germline, CDR1 DFQATT and CDR2 SNEGSKA (reference sequence). CDR3 in amino acids: CSADQETQYF. CDR3 coding DNA: TGCAGTGCTGACCAAGAGACCCAGTACTTC.

The V gene is TRBV9, the J gene TRBJ2-5; D perhaps matches TRBD2 (6 bases). The CDR3 has 14 amino acids. In germline, CDR1 is SGDLS, CDR2 YYNGEE. Trimming removed 5 bases at V and 3 bases at J, with 14 bases between. The CDR3 sequence is CASSISGTKETQYF. CDR3 DNA sequence: TGTGCCAGCAGTATTAGCGGAACAAAAGAGACCCAGTACTTC.

This sequence joins TRBV28 and TRBJ2-3; 8 bases fit TRBD2. Germline V gene sequence: CDR1 MDHEN, CDR2 SYDVKM. There are 15 residues in the CDR3. The junction had 8 bases not matched to a gene; V was cut back by 6 bases and J by 3 bases. The CDR3 sequence: CASRRAGEETDTQYF. The CDR3 region has the DNA TGTGCCAGCAGAAGAGCGGGAGAGGAAACAGATACGCAGTATTTT.

The chain is built from TRBV9 and TRBJ2-3; 9 nucleotides agree with TRBD2. The germline CDR1 and CDR2 sequences are SGDLS and YYNGEE. The CDR3 has 15 amino acids. The junction had 3 bases not matched to a gene; V was cut back by 4 bases and J by 0 bases. Here the CDR3 DNA reads TGTGCCAGCAGCCGGGGACTAGCTAGCACAGATACGCAGTATTTT. This encodes CASSRGLASTDTQYF.

The V call is TRBV6-2 or TRBV6-3, the J call TRBJ2-7; perhaps TRBD1 as D (6 bases). The CDR3 loop spans 10 amino acids. V dropped 8 bases and J dropped 6 bases, with 8 bases sitting between them. Germline V lookup: CDR1 MNHEY, CDR2 SVGEGT. The CDR3 protein is CASGGLEQYF. In DNA form, the CDR3 reads TGTGCCAGCGGGGGCCTCGAGCAGTACTTC.

This clonotype was recorded once. The chain is built from TRBV7-8 and TRBJ2-1; TRBD2 agrees at 7 bases. Trimming at V came to 4 bases and at J to 9 bases, leaving 9 bases not matched to a gene. Germline CDR1 reads SGHVS; CDR2 reads FQNEAQ. This CDR3 is 14 amino acids long. In nucleotides, the CDR3 is TGTGCCAGCAGCTCCCCCGGACTAGTGGGTGAGCAGTTCTTC. It encodes CASSSPGLVGEQFF.

The rearrangement links TRBV30 to TRBJ2-2; perhaps TRBD2 as D (5 bases). The ends were cut back, 2 bases at V and 3 bases at J, with 16 bases in the middle. The germline CDR1 and CDR2 sequences are GTSNPN and SVGIG (reference sequence). This CDR3 has 16 residues. DNA of the CDR3: TGTGCCTGGAGTTGGTCACGGGAACGGGACACCGGGGAGCTGTTTTTT. It translates to CAWSWSRERDTGELFF. Full variable domain (rest looked up from reference TRBV30 and TRBJ2-2): SQTIHQWPATLVQPVGSPLSLECTVEGTSNPNLYWYRQAAGRGLQLLFYSVGIGQISSEVPQNLSASRPQDRQFILSSKKLLLSDSGFYLCAWSWSRERDTGELFFGEGSRLTVL.

The chain has TRBV9 and TRBJ2-5; D perhaps matches TRBD2 (5 bases). TRBJ2-7 explains the end of the DNA better; the J call may be wrong. Germline CDR1 reads SGDLS; CDR2 reads YYNGEE. The CDR3 extends over 13 amino acids. CDR3 coding DNA: TGTGCCAGCAGCGTAGGGGGTGGGAGCGAGCAGTACTTC. It yields the protein CASSVGGGSEQYF.

J is TRBJ2-1 and V is TRBV4-1, with D perhaps matching TRBD1 (5 bases). CDR1 is MGHRA, CDR2 YSYEKL, per germline. The CDR3 totals 15 residues. V was cut by 5 bases and J by 14 bases, with 25 bases left in between. The chain's CDR3 is CASSERYNTGTAEFF. DNA for the CDR3: TGCGCCAGCAGCGAAAGATACAACACAGGAACCGCGGAGTTCTTC.

The J gene is TRBJ2-3, the V gene TRBV2; D unresolved. Germline CDR1 reads SNHLY; CDR2 reads FYNNEI. V was cut by 7 bases and J by 7 bases, with 15 bases left in between. There are 13 residues in the CDR3. The DNA for the CDR3 is TGTGCCAGCACTAGAGCAGCATTAAATACGCAGTATTTT. It specifies CASTRAALNTQYF.

The chain is built from TRBV24-1 and TRBJ2-7, with 9 nucleotides matching TRBD1. The V segment lost 7 bases and the J segment 6 bases; nucleotides outside the gene matches: 9. The germline V gene has CDR1 KGHDR and CDR2 SFDVKD. The CDR3 has 14 amino acids. Here the CDR3 reads CATRPRDRDFEQYF. The CDR3 DNA sequence: TGTGCCACCAGACCTCGGGACAGGGATTTCGAGCAGTACTTC.

V is TRBV5-4 and J is TRBJ2-3; TRBD2 matches 14 bases. V was clipped by 4 bases and J by 7 bases; unmatched bases: 8. The germline gives CDR1 SGHNT, CDR2 YYREEE (reference sequence). The CDR3 sequence is 16 residues long. DNA for the CDR3: TGTGCCAGCAGCCAGGGACTAGCGGGAGAGGGGAATACGCAGTATTTT. This encodes CASSQGLAGEGNTQYF.

This CDR3 reads CASSVMGAGDTQYF. In DNA form, the CDR3 reads TGTGCCAGCAGCGTAATGGGAGCGGGAGATACGCAGTATTTT. The V call is TRBV9, the J call TRBJ2-3; D might be TRBD2 (6 bases). The CDR3 is 14 residues long. Trimming took off 1 base at V and 5 bases at J, with 11 bases between the two ends. From germline, CDR1 is SGDLS and CDR2 YYNGEE.

The V gene is TRBV4-2, the J gene TRBJ2-5; TRBD2 matches at 12 bases. From germline, CDR1 is LGHNA and CDR2 YNFKEQ. The J segment lost 8 bases and the V segment lost 0 bases, leaving 4 bases of the junction unmatched. The CDR3 extends over 15 amino acids. CDR3 DNA: TGTGCCAGCAGCCAAGAATGGACTAGCGGGGCCACCCAGTACTTC. This codes for CASSQEWTSGATQYF.

The rearrangement joins TRBV20-1 to TRBJ2-5; 11 positions agree with TRBD2. In germline, CDR1 is DFQATT, CDR2 SNEGSKA (reference sequence). This CDR3 spans 15 amino acids. V trimming: 2 bases; J trimming: 7 bases; junction bases outside the gene matches: 9. The CDR3 loop reads CSARTTSGALGTQYF. CDR3 DNA sequence: TGCAGTGCTAGAACGACTAGCGGGGCCTTAGGGACCCAGTACTTC.

The chain uses TRBV27 and TRBJ2-7; TRBD2 matches 10 bases. The CDR3 totals 17 residues. CDR1 is MNHEY, CDR2 SMNVEV, per germline (reference sequence). With V trimmed by 6 bases and J by 1 base, 12 bases remained unmatched. CDR3 sequence (DNA): TGTGCCAGCAGCCCGTTATTCGGACTAGCGGATTCCTACGAGCAGTACTTC. Translated: CASSPLFGLADSYEQYF.

CDR3 in DNA: TGTGCCAGCAGCACAGGACGTAGGAGCACAGATACGCAGTATTTT. The encoded protein is CASSTGRRSTDTQYF. The chain joins TRBV14 to TRBJ2-3, with TRBD1 as a possible D gene (5 bases). The CDR3 is 15 residues long. Trimming cost V 5 bases and J 0 bases, with 12 bases left between them. Germline lookup yields CDR1 SGHDN and CDR2 FVKESK.

The V gene is TRBV29-1, the J gene TRBJ2-6, with a tentative D call TRBD1 (5 bases). The CDR3 length is 15 residues. V lost 6 bases, J lost 3 bases, and 15 bases lay in between. The germline gives CDR1 SQVTM, CDR2 ANQGSEA. CDR3 nucleotide sequence: TGCAGCGTCGGAACCCAGGGTTTTGGGGCCAACGTCCTGACTTTC. This translates into CSVGTQGFGANVLTF.

This chain links TRBV19 with TRBJ1-1; D might be TRBD1 (5 bases). Germline lookup yields CDR1 LNHDA and CDR2 SQIVND (reference sequence). The CDR3 length is 11 residues. The V end was cut by 9 bases, the J end by 4 bases, with 9 bases between. CDR3 region: CASRVGTEAFF. The CDR3 DNA follows: TGTGCCAGCAGGGTCGGCACTGAAGCTTTCTTT.

The rearrangement uses TRBV7-2 and TRBJ2-2; D remains unclear. Per germline, CDR1 SGHTA and CDR2 FQGNSA. This CDR3 has 16 amino acids. With 3 bases removed from V and 1 base from J, the gap between germline ends came to 12 bases. CDR3 sequence: CASSLPLVRNTGELFF. As DNA, the CDR3 is TGTGCCAGCAGCTTGCCCCTCGTGCGGAACACCGGGGAGCTGTTTTTT. The full variable domain, its missing parts supplied by reference TRBV7-2 and TRBJ2-2, is GAGVSQSPSNKVTEKGKDVELRCDPISGHTALYWYRQSLGQGLEFLIYFQGNSAPDKSGLPSDRFSAERTGGSVSTLTIQRTQQEDSAVYLCASSLPLVRNTGELFFGEGSRLTVL.

The chain is built from TRBV20-1 and TRBJ1-2; 11 bases fit TRBD1. Per the germline V gene, CDR1 is DFQATT and CDR2 is SNEGSKA (reference sequence). Trimming took 7 bases from V and 6 from J; bases not matched to a gene: 10. The CDR3 is 14 residues long. The CDR3 protein is CSVPGTGGSDGYTF. DNA of the CDR3: TGCAGTGTCCCCGGGACAGGGGGTTCGGATGGCTACACCTTC.